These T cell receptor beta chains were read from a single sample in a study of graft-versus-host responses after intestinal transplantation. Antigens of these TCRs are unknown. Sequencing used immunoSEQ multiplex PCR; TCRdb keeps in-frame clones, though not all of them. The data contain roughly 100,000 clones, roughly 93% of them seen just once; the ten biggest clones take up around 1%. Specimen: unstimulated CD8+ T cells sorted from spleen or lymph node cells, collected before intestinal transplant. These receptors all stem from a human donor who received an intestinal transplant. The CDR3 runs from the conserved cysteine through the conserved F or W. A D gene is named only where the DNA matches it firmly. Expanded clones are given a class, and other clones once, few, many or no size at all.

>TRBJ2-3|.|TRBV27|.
CASSLLGSGTDTQYF
TGTGCCAGCAGTTTACTCGGATCAGGGACAGATACGCAGTATTTT
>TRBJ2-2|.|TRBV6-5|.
CASSYSGASGELFF
TGTGCCAGCAGTTACTCGGGGGCATCTGGGGAGCTGTTTTTT
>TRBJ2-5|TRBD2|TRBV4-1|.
CASSSLVGGDQETQYF
TGCGCCAGCAGCAGCCTAGTCGGGGGGGACCAAGAGACCCAGTACTTC
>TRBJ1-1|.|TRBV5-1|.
CASSPTTGPYTEAFF
TGCGCCAGCAGCCCTACTACAGGACCCTACACTGAAGCTTTCTTT
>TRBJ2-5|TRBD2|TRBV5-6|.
CASSLASGLAGGETQYF
TGTGCCAGCAGCTTGGCAAGCGGGCTAGCGGGGGGAGAGACCCAGTACTTC
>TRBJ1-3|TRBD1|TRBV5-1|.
CASSLIGRGPSGNTIYF
TGCGCCAGCAGCTTGATTGGCAGGGGGCCCTCTGGAAACACCATATATTTT
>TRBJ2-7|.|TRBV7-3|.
CASSSQGGYEQYF
TGTGCCAGCAGCTCTCAGGGGGGCTACGAGCAGTACTTC
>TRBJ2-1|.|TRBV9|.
CASSSGPYNEQFF
TGTGCCAGCAGCTCCGGACCTTACAATGAGCAGTTCTTC
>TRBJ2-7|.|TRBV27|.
CASSLAAGLYEQYF
TGTGCCAGCAGTTTGGCAGCAGGCCTCTACGAGCAGTACTTC
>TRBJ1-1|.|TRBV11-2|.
CASSLSTVLGDTEAFF
TGTGCCAGCAGCTTATCCACAGTTCTGGGGGACACTGAAGCTTTCTTT
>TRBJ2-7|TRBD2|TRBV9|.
CASTPGTSMYEQYF
TGTGCCAGCACCCCCGGGACTAGTATGTACGAGCAGTACTTC
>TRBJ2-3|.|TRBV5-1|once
CASMRGFTSTDTQYF
TGCGCCAGCATGAGGGGGTTCACTAGCACAGATACGCAGTATTTT
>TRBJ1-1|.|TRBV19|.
CASIPQGNTEAFF
TGTGCCAGTATCCCCCAGGGTAACACTGAAGCTTTCTTT
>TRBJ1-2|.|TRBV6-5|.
CASSYSGAGYTF
TGTGCCAGCAGTTACTCGGGGGCTGGCTACACCTTC
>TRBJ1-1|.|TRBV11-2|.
CASSSPGGWDTEAFF
TGTGCCAGCAGCTCCCCGGGGGGTTGGGACACTGAAGCTTTCTTT
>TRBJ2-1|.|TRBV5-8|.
CASSLEGSAGNEQFF
TGTGCCAGCAGCTTAGAGGGCTCGGCGGGCAATGAGCAGTTCTTC
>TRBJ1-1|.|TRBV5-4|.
CASSPGTANTEAFF
TGTGCCAGCAGCCCCGGGACGGCGAACACTGAAGCTTTCTTT
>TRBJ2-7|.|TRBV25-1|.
CASSESVALEQYF
TGTGCCAGCAGTGAAAGCGTAGCTTTGGAGCAGTACTTC
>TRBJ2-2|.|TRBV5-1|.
CASSVGFQGDPGELFF
TGCGCCAGCAGCGTGGGATTCCAAGGGGATCCCGGGGAGCTGTTTTTT
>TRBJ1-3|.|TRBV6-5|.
CASSAGGTGNTIYF
TGTGCCAGCAGTGCGGGGGGTACGGGAAACACCATATATTTT
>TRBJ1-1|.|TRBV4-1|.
CASSLRANTEAFF
TGCGCCAGCAGCCTCAGGGCGAACACTGAAGCTTTCTTT
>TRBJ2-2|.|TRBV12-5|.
CASGLTRNTGELFF
TGTGCTAGTGGTTTGACAAGGAACACCGGGGAGCTGTTTTTT
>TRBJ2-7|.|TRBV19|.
CATAQGLGLEQYF
TGTGCCACAGCCCAGGGATTAGGGCTCGAGCAGTACTTC
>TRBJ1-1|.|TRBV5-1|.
CASSYPGNTEAFF
TGCGCCAGCAGCTATCCGGGGAACACTGAAGCTTTCTTT
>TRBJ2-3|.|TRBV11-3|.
CASSSRGSLDTQYF
TGTGCCAGCAGCTCACGTGGGAGCTTGGATACGCAGTATTTT
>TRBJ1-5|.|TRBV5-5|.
CASSLFNDLGPNQPQHF
TGTGCCAGCAGCTTGTTTAACGACTTAGGCCCCAATCAGCCCCAGCATTTT
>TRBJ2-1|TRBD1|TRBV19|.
CASSIGPTGWNEQFF
TGTGCCAGTAGCATCGGCCCGACAGGGTGGAATGAGCAGTTCTTC
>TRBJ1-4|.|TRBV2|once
CASSDFGGSEKLFF
TGTGCCAGCAGTGACTTTGGGGGGAGTGAAAAACTGTTTTTT
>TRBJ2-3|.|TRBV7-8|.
CASSLEGGGDTQYF
TGTGCCAGCAGCTTAGAGGGGGGAGGGGATACGCAGTATTTT
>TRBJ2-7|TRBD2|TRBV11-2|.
CASSLASGGEGEQYF
TGTGCCAGCAGCTTAGCTAGCGGGGGGGAGGGCGAGCAGTACTTC
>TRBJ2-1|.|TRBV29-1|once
CSVGSNGYSYNEQFF
TGCAGCGTTGGGTCAAACGGGTACTCCTACAATGAGCAGTTCTTC
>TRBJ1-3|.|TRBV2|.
CASTSSPGDTIYF
TGTGCCAGCACCAGTAGCCCGGGGGACACCATATATTTT
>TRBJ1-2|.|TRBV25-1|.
CASSAMGRENGYTF
TGTGCCAGCAGTGCTATGGGCAGGGAAAATGGCTACACCTTC
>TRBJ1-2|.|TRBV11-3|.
CASSLVARYYGYTF
TGTGCCAGCAGCTTAGTTGCCCGGTACTATGGCTACACCTTC
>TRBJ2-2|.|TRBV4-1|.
CASSQPGLNTGELFF
TGCGCCAGCAGCCAGCCGGGGCTCAACACCGGGGAGCTGTTTTTT
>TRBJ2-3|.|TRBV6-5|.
CASTRDRQGTDTQYF
TGTGCCAGCACCCGGGACCGTCAGGGCACAGATACGCAGTATTTT
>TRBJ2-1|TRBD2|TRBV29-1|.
CSAATSGGAFMNEQFF
TGCAGCGCCGCCACTAGCGGGGGGGCGTTTATGAATGAGCAGTTCTTC
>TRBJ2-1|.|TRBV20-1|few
CSASRLYEQFF
TGCAGTGCTAGTAGGCTTTATGAGCAGTTCTTC
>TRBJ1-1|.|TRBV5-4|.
CASSSDENTEAFF
TGTGCCAGCAGCTCGGACGAGAACACTGAAGCTTTCTTT
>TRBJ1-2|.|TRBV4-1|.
CASSQGGTDYGYTF
TGCGCCAGCAGCCAAGGTGGGACGGACTATGGCTACACCTTC
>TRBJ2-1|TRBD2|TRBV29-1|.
CSAKGGTSFAKNEQFF
TGCAGCGCCAAAGGGGGGACTAGCTTTGCTAAGAATGAGCAGTTCTTC
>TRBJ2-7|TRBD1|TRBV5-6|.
CASSTGGSYEQYF
TGTGCCAGCAGTACAGGGGGCTCCTACGAGCAGTACTTC
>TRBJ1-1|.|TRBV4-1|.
CASSQDRDLFIRGEAFF
TGCGCCAGCAGCCAAGATCGGGATCTTTTCATCAGGGGTGAAGCTTTCTTT
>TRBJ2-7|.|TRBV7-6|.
CASSFGEHYEQYF
TGTGCCAGCAGCTTTGGGGAGCACTACGAGCAGTACTTC
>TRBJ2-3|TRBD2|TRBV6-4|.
CASSPRTLAGFPTDTQYF
TGTGCCAGCAGCCCGAGAACACTAGCGGGGTTCCCCACAGATACGCAGTATTTT
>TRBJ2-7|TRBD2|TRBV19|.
CASSISSRGVSSYEQYF
TGTGCCAGTAGTATCTCATCTCGGGGGGTGTCCTCCTACGAGCAGTACTTC
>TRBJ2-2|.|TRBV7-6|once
CASSLDRGTGELFF
TGTGCCAGCAGCTTAGATAGGGGCACCGGGGAGCTGTTTTTT
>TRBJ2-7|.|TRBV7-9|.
CASSPSYEQYF
TGTGCCAGCAGCCCCTCTTACGAGCAGTACTTC
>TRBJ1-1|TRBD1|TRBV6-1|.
CASTGTGQTGAFF
TGTGCCAGCACCGGGACAGGCCAGACAGGAGCTTTCTTT
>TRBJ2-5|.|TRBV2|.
CASSEASGWDQPDTQETQYF
TGTGCCAGCAGTGAAGCGTCGGGCTGGGACCAACCGGACACCCAAGAGACCCAGTACTTC
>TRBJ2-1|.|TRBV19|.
CATTLGRSYNEQFF
TGTGCCACCACGCTGGGGCGATCCTACAATGAGCAGTTCTTC
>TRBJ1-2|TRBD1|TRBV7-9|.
CASSSADRGIGGYTF
TGTGCCAGCAGCTCCGCGGACAGGGGTATTGGTGGCTACACCTTC
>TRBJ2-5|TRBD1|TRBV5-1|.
CASSPPTGWNQETQYF
TGCGCCAGCAGCCCCCCGACAGGGTGGAACCAGGAGACCCAGTACTTC
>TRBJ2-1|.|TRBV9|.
CASSAPGHSANEQFF
TGTGCCAGCAGCGCCCCAGGGCATTCAGCCAATGAGCAGTTCTTC
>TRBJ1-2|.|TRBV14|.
CASSQDTAFYGYTF
TGTGCCAGCAGCCAAGATACCGCGTTCTATGGCTACACCTTC
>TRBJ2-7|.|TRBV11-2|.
CASSLTAYEQYF
TGTGCCAGCAGCTTAACGGCCTACGAGCAGTACTTC
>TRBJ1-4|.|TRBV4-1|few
CASSQEGLFF
TGCGCCAGCAGCCAAGAAGGGCTGTTTTTT